This entry lists 5 T cell receptor beta chains sequenced from one sample in a study of blood T cell repertoires in COVID-19. Profiled with immunoSEQ multiplex PCR; TCRdb holds only in-frame clones, not every one. The sample has roughly 60,000 clones; over 75% are singletons. Sequencing input: peripheral blood. These receptors were taken from a human donor in a cohort sampled during active COVID-19.

The chain links TRBV15 to TRBJ2-3; 9 bases line up with TRBD1. The ends lost 3 bases at V and 2 bases at J; junction bases unmatched: 3. This CDR3 spans 15 amino acids. Germline V lookup: CDR1 LNHNV, CDR2 YYDKDF (reference sequence). The chain's CDR3 is CATSRGQGDTDTQYF. CDR3 coding DNA: TGTGCCACCAGCAGGGGACAGGGAGACACAGATACGCAGTATTTT.

The V gene is TRBV15, the J gene TRBJ2-3; 9 positions match TRBD1. The CDR3 runs 15 residues. V lost 3 bases and J lost 9; bases outside the gene matches: 10. From germline, CDR1 is LNHNV and CDR2 YYDKDF (reference sequence). In nucleotides, the CDR3 is TGTGCCACCAGCAGGGGGGTACAGGGGGCAGGGACGCAGTATTTT. Translation gives CATSRGVQGAGTQYF.

The CDR3 region is CAISERHREGGYTF. The CDR3 DNA is TGTGCCATCAGTGAGCGTCACAGGGAGGGAGGCTACACCTTC. The chain combines TRBV10-3 with TRBJ1-2, with D possibly being TRBD1 (6 bases). CDR1 and CDR2 from the germline V gene are ENHRY and SYGVKD. The CDR3 extends over 14 amino acids. Trimming took off 2 bases at V and 8 bases at J, with 15 bases between the two ends.

The genes are TRBV9 and TRBJ1-3; D remains ambiguous. The length of the CDR3 is 13 residues. V lost 3 bases and J lost 4, with 8 bases in between. Germline V gene lookup returns CDR1 SGDLS and CDR2 YYNGEE. The CDR3 sequence: CASSGEAGNTIYF. The CDR3 coding sequence is TGTGCCAGCAGCGGAGAAGCGGGAAACACCATATATTTT.

The rearrangement joins TRBV29-1 to TRBJ2-2; maybe TRBD1 (6 bases). This CDR3 has 15 amino acids. Per the germline V gene, CDR1 is SQVTM and CDR2 is ANQGSEA. Trimming removed 6 bases at V and 2 bases at J, with 16 bases between. As DNA, the CDR3 is TGCAGCGTCGTGCCGGGACACAAAAACACCGGGGAGCTGTTTTTT. This codes for CSVVPGHKNTGELFF.